The rows below give T cell receptor beta chains drawn from one sample of a study of cytomegalovirus exposure and HLA in healthy donors. Generated by immunoSEQ multiplex PCR, the TCRdb table keeps only in-frame clones and is missing some. The data contain around 58,000 clones, around nine tenths of them singletons. Sequenced sample: PBMCs. The receptors were gathered from a woman between 18 and 29 years old in good health and CMV-seronegative. Each CDR3 is given with its conserved first and last residue. A D gene is named only where the DNA matches it firmly. Size values are once, few and many counts, or a class for expanded clones, and some rows have none.

d_call	v_call	cdr3_length	clone_size	j_call	cdr3_aa	cdr3_nt
TRBD2	TRBV10-3	15	.	TRBJ2-3	CAISDPAGLRDTQYF	TGTGCCATCAGTGACCCAGCGGGGCTGAGGGATACGCAGTATTTT
.	TRBV27	13	.	TRBJ2-7	CASSLQTGYEQYF	TGTGCCAGCAGTTTACAAACAGGCTACGAGCAGTACTTC
.	TRBV7-2	15	few	TRBJ1-2	CASSPNLGQFYGYTF	TGTGCCAGCAGCCCTAACCTTGGACAGTTTTATGGCTACACCTTC
TRBD1	TRBV5-4	14	.	TRBJ2-2	CASSGGQGVGELFF	TGTGCCAGCAGCGGGGGACAGGGAGTCGGGGAGCTGTTTTTT
TRBD2	TRBV9	16	.	TRBJ2-2	CASSTFGLALPGELFF	TGTGCCAGCAGCACCTTTGGACTAGCGTTGCCCGGGGAGCTGTTTTTT
TRBD2	TRBV6-4	15	.	TRBJ2-3	CASSPLAGGSDTQYF	TGTGCCAGCAGCCCGCTAGCGGGGGGGTCAGATACGCAGTATTTT
.	TRBV30	14	.	TRBJ1-3	CAWKPPGLSGSIYF	TGTGCCTGGAAACCTCCGGGACTTTCTGGGTCCATATATTTT
TRBD2	TRBV4-1	18	.	TRBJ2-3	CASSQDRWPGGSTDTQYF	TGCGCCAGCAGCCAAGATCGATGGCCGGGAGGGAGCACAGATACGCAGTATTTT
TRBD2	TRBV14	16	once	TRBJ2-7	CASSRDGGRVSYEQYF	TGTGCCAGCAGCCGAGATGGCGGGAGGGTCTCCTACGAGCAGTACTTC
TRBD1	TRBV5-1	14	.	TRBJ2-7	CASSRGQGIDEQYF	TGCGCCAGCAGCAGGGGACAGGGCATAGACGAGCAGTACTTC
.	TRBV11-2	13	.	TRBJ1-1	CASSGQGITEAFF	TGTGCCAGCAGCGGTCAGGGAATCACTGAAGCTTTCTTT
.	TRBV29-1	13	.	TRBJ1-1	CSGSTGSWTEAFF	TGCAGCGGAAGCACAGGGTCTTGGACTGAAGCTTTCTTT
.	TRBV4-3	15	.	TRBJ2-7	CASSQEGAGAGEQYF	TGCGCCAGCAGCCAAGAGGGGGCAGGGGCCGGCGAGCAGTACTTC
TRBD1	TRBV10-1	15	.	TRBJ1-3	CASRRDSDSGNTIYF	TGCGCCAGCCGCCGGGACAGTGACTCTGGAAACACCATATATTTT
TRBD1	TRBV29-1	21	.	TRBJ1-1	CSVDRPQSRVRYGTVNTEAFF	TGCAGCGTTGATAGGCCCCAATCCCGAGTCAGGTATGGGACAGTGAACACTGAAGCTTTCTTT
TRBD1	TRBV7-8	19	.	TRBJ1-4	CASSKGRTWGDRFNEKLFF	TGTGCCAGCAGCAAGGGACGGACGTGGGGGGACAGATTTAATGAAAAACTGTTTTTT
.	TRBV7-2	14	.	TRBJ1-6	CASSFPRLSSPLHF	TGTGCCAGCAGCTTTCCGAGGCTAAGTTCACCCCTCCACTTT